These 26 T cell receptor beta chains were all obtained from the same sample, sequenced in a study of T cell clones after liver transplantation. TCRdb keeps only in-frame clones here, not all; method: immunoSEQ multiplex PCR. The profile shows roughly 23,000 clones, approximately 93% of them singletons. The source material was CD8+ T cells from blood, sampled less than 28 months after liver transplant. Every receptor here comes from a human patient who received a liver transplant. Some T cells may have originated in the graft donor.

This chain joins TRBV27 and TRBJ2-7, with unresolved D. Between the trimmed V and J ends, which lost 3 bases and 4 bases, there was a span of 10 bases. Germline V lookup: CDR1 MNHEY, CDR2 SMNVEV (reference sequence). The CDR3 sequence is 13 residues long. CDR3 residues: CASSLYYGYEQYF. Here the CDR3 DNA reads TGTGCCAGCAGTTTGTACTACGGGTACGAGCAGTACTTC.

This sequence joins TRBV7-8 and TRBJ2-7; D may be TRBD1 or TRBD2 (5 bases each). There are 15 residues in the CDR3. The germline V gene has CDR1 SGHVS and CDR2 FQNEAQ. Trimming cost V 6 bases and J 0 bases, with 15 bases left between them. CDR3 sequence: CASREAQDFSYEQYF. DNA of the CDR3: TGTGCCAGCAGAGAAGCACAGGACTTCTCCTACGAGCAGTACTTC.

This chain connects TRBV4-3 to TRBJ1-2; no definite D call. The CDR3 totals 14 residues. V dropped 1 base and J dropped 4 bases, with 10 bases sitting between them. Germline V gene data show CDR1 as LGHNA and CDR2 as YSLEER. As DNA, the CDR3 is TGCGCCAGCAGCCAAGCTGTGACACCCTATGGCTACACCTTC. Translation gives CASSQAVTPYGYTF.

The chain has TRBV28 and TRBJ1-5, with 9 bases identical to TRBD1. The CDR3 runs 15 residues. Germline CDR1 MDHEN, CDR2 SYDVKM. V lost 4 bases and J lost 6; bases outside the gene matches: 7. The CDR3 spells CASSSTGGQSQPQHF. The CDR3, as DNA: TGTGCCAGCAGTTCAACAGGGGGCCAAAGTCAGCCCCAGCATTTT. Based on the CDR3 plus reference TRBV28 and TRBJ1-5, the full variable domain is DVKVTQSSRYLVKRTGEKVFLECVQDMDHENMFWYRQDPGLGLRLIYFSYDVKMKEKGDIPEGYSVSREKKERFSLILESASTNQTSMYLCASSSTGGQSQPQHFGDGTRLSIL.

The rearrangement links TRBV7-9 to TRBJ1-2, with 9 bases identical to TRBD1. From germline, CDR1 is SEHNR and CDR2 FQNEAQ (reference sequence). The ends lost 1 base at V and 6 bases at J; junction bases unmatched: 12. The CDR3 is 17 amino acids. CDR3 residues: CASSLVFGGTGGHGYTF. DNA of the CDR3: TGTGCCAGCAGCTTAGTTTTCGGGGGCACAGGGGGCCATGGCTACACCTTC.

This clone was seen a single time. This CDR3 is CASSFPGGMGNTEAFF. The CDR3 DNA sequence: TGTGCCAGCAGCTTCCCGGGTGGGATGGGGAACACTGAAGCTTTCTTT. The rearrangement uses TRBV7-9 and TRBJ1-1; unclear D gene. V lost 3 bases and J 1 base, leaving 15 bases between the germline ends. The germline CDR1 and CDR2 sequences are SEHNR and FQNEAQ (reference sequence). The CDR3 length is 16 residues.

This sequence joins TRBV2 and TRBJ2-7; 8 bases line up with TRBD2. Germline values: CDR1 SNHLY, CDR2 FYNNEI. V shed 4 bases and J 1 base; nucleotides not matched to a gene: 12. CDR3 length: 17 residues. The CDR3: CASSGYPASGHSYEQYF. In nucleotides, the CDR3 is TGTGCCAGCAGTGGGTACCCAGCTAGCGGGCATTCCTACGAGCAGTACTTC.

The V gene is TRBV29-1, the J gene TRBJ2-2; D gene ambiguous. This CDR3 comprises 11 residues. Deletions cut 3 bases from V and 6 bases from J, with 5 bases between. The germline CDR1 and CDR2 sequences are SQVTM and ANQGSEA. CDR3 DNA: TGCAGCGTTGAGGAATCCGGGGAGCTGTTTTTT. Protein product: CSVEESGELFF.

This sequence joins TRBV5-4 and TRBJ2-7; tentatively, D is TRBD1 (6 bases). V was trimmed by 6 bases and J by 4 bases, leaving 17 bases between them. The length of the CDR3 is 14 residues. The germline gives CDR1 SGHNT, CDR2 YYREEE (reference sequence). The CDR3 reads CASTLRDKPYEQYF. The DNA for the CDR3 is TGTGCCAGCACCCTCAGGGACAAACCATACGAGCAGTACTTC.

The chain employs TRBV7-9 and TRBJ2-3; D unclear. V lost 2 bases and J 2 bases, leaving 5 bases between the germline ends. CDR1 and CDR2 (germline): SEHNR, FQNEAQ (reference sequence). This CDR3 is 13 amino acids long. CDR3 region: CASSLSSTDTQYF. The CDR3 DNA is TGTGCCAGCAGCTTAAGTTCCACAGATACGCAGTATTTT.

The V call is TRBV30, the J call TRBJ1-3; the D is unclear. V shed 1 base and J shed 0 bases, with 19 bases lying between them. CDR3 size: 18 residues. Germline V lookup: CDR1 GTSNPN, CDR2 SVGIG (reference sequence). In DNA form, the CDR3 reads TGTGCCTGGAGTGCTCTCGCCGGGCTTGTCGGCTCTGGAAACACCATATATTTT. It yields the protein CAWSALAGLVGSGNTIYF.

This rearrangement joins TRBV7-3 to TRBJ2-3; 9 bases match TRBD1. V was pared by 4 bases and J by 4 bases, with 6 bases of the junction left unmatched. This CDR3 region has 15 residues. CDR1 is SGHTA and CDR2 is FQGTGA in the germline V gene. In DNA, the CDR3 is TGTGCCAGCAGCTGGGGACAGGGACCCGCAGATACGCAGTATTTT. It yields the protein CASSWGQGPADTQYF.

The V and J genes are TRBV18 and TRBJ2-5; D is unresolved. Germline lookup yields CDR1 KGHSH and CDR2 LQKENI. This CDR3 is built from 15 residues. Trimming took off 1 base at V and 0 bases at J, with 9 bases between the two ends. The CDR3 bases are TGTGCCAGCTCACCACTCGAACAGTACCAAGAGACCCAGTACTTC. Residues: CASSPLEQYQETQYF.

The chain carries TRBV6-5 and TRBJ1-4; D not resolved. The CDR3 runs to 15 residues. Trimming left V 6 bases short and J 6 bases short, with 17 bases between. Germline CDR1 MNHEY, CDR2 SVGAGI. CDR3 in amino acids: CASRSLLGGDEKLFF. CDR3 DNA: TGTGCCAGCAGATCACTTCTGGGCGGAGATGAAAAACTGTTTTTT.

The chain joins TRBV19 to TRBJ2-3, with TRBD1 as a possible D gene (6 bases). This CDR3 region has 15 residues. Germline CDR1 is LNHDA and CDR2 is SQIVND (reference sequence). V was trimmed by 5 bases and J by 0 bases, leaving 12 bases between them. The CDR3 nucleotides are TGTGCCAGTAGTTCCCGGACAGCAAGCACAGATACGCAGTATTTT. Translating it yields CASSSRTASTDTQYF.

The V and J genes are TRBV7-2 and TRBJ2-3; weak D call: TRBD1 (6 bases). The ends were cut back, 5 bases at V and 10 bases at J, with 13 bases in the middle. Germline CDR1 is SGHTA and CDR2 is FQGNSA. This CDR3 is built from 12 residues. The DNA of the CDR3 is TGTGCCAGCAGCCTCAGGGGAGTAGCGCAGTATTTT. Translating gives CASSLRGVAQYF.

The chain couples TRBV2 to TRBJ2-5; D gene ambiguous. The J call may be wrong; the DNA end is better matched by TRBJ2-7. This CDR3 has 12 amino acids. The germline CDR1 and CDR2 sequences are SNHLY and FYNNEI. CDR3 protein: CASRGRVHEQYF. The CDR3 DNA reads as TGTGCCAGCAGGGGTAGGGTTCACGAGCAGTACTTC.

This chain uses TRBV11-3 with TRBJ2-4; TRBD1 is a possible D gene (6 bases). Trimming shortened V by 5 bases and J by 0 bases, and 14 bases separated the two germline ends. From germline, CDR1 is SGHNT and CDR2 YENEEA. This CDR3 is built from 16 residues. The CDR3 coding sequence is TGTGCCAGCAGCCCACGGACAGCCTCAGCCAAAAACATTCAGTACTTC. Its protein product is CASSPRTASAKNIQYF.

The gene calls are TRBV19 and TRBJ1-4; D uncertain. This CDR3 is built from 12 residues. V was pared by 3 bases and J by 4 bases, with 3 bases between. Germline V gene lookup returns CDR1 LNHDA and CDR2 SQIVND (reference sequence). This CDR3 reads CASSIYNEKLFF. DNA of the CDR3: TGTGCCAGTAGTATCTATAATGAAAAACTGTTTTTT. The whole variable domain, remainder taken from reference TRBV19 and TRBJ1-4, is DGGITQSPKYLFRKEGQNVTLSCEQNLNHDAMYWYRQDPGQGLRLIYYSQIVNDFQKGDIAEGYSVSREKKESFPLTVTSAQKNPTAFYLCASSIYNEKLFFGSGTQLSVL.

This CDR3 reads CASNLLAGDGETQYF. The CDR3 bases are TGTGCCAGCAACCTCCTAGCGGGAGACGGAGAGACCCAGTACTTC. The J gene is TRBJ2-5, the V gene TRBV7-9; TRBD2 matches 10 bases. Germline trimming cut 7 bases from V and 4 bases from J; bases unmatched to any gene: 9. The V gene's germline CDR1 is SEHNR and CDR2 FQNEAQ (reference sequence). This CDR3 has 15 amino acids.

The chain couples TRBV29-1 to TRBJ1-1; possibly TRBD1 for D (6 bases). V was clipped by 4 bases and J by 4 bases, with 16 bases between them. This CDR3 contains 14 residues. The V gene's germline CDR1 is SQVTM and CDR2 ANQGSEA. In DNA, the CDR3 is TGCAGCGTTGTAGGCAGGGGAAGTAGCACTGAAGCTTTCTTT. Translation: CSVVGRGSSTEAFF.

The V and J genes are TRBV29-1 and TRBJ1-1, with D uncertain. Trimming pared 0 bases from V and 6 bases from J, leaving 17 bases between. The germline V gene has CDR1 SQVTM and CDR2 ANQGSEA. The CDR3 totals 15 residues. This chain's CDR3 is CSVEEPWTADPEAFF. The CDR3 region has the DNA TGCAGCGTTGAAGAGCCTTGGACGGCCGACCCTGAAGCTTTCTTT.

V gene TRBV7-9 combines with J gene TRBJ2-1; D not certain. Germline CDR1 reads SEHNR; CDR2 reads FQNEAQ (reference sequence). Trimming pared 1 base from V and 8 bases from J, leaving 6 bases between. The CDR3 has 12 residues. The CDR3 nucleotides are TGTGCCAGCAGCTTAGGGGCGGATGAGCAGTTCTTC. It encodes CASSLGADEQFF.

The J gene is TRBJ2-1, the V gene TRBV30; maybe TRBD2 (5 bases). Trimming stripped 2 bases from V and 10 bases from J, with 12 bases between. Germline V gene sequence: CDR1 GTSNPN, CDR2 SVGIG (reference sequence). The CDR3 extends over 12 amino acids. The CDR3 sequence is CAWSFLGVEQFF. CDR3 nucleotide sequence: TGTGCCTGGAGTTTCCTCGGGGTAGAGCAGTTCTTC.

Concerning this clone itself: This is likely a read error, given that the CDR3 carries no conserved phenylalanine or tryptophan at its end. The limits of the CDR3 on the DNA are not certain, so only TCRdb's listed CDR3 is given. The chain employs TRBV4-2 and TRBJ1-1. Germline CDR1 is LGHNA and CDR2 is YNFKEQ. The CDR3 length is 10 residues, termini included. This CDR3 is CASSQDKGTR.

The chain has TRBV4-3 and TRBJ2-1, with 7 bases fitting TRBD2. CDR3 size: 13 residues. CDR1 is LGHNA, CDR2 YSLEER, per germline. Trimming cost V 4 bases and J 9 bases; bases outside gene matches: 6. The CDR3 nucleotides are TGCGCCAGCAGCCCCCGCACTAGCGTTGAGCAGTTCTTC. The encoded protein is CASSPRTSVEQFF.